The 29 T cell receptor beta chains in this list originate from one sample, sequenced in a study of blood T cells in healthy people across ages. Using a J-beta primer mix together with a sample-barcoded 5' primer, a second PCR was run for roughly 6 to 12 cycles. MiXCR was run by TCRdb on the 5' RACE reads, yielding one entry per CDR3 protein. The data contain approximately 850,000 distinct CDR3 sequences, more than 45% of them singletons. The material sequenced was blood. These receptors all come from a man aged 25 to 40 in good health.

V usage is TRBV4-1 and J usage is TRBJ2-1; TRBD2 might be the D (7 bases). V lost 0 bases and J lost 4, with 13 bases in between. From germline, CDR1 is MGHRA and CDR2 YSYEKL. There are 16 residues in the CDR3. The CDR3 nucleotides read TGCGCCAGCAGCCAAGATTCGCGGGGGCTTTACAATGAGCAGTTCTTC. It translates to CASSQDSRGLYNEQFF.

V and J are TRBV20-1 and TRBJ2-4; 9 nucleotides agree with TRBD2. Gene TRBJ2-7 matches the end of the DNA better, so the J call may be wrong. The germline gives CDR1 DFQATT, CDR2 SNEGSKA (reference sequence). The CDR3 has 15 amino acids. CDR3 in amino acids: CSAREASGAIYEQYF. CDR3 nucleotides: TGCAGTGCTAGAGAGGCTAGCGGGGCAATCTACGAGCAGTACTTC.

The gene calls are TRBV6-6 and TRBJ2-4; D remains unclear. Deletions cut 5 bases from V and 5 bases from J, with 13 bases between. The V gene's germline CDR1 is MNHNY and CDR2 SVGAGI (reference sequence). The CDR3 has 14 amino acids. CDR3 nucleotide sequence: TGTGCCAGCAGTGACCACATACGGGAAAACATTCAGTACTTC. Translating gives CASSDHIRENIQYF.

To note about this clonotype: The junction differs from germline at one of its ends, possibly a read error. The V call is TRBV7-2, the J call TRBJ1-2, with D possibly TRBD1 on 5 matching bases. The germline CDR1 and CDR2 sequences are SGHTA and FQGNSA. The CDR3 covers 16 residues. This chain's CDR3 is CVSSLGSDPLWGGYTF. DNA of the CDR3: TGTGTCAGCAGCTTAGGGTCCGACCCTCTCTGGGGGGGCTACACCTTC.

The chain links TRBV12-3 or TRBV12-4 to TRBJ1-2; D gene unclear. The V and J ends lost 6 bases and 4 bases respectively, with 15 bases between them. CDR3 size: 14 residues. DNA for the CDR3: TGTGCCAGCAGGGAAGCAGGAGTGATCTATGGCTACACCTTC. It translates to CASREAGVIYGYTF.

The chain recombines TRBV20-1 with TRBJ2-4; 12 nucleotides line up with TRBD2. The end of the DNA aligns better with TRBJ2-7, so the J call may be wrong. CDR3 length equals 16 residues. CDR1 and CDR2 (germline): DFQATT, SNEGSKA (reference sequence). CDR3 nucleotide sequence: TGCAGTGCCATGGGGCTAGCGGGGGGGCCAGGAGACGAGCAGTACTTC. Residues: CSAMGLAGGPGDEQYF.

The V and J genes are TRBV29-1 and TRBJ2-5; no definite D call. This CDR3 contains 13 residues. In germline, CDR1 is SQVTM, CDR2 ANQGSEA. V was clipped by 4 bases and J by 11 bases, with 20 bases between them. The CDR3 loop reads CSVVGPYNNEQYF. In nucleotides, the CDR3 is TGCAGCGTTGTCGGCCCATATAACAATGAGCAGTACTTC.

The chain joins TRBV6-5 to TRBJ2-1; 7 nucleotides align to TRBD1. The germline CDR1 and CDR2 sequences are MNHEY and SVGAGI. This CDR3 spans 15 amino acids. V gave up 6 bases and J gave up 4 bases; unmatched junction bases: 9. The CDR3 reads CASREKGARYNEQFF. As DNA, the CDR3 is TGTGCCAGCAGGGAGAAGGGGGCAAGGTACAATGAGCAGTTCTTC.

This clonotype was seen ten or more times. This chain joins TRBV6-2 or TRBV6-3 and TRBJ2-7; D might be TRBD2 (6 bases). Germline CDR1 and CDR2: MNHEY and SVGEGT. CDR3 length: 15 residues. V gave up 2 bases and J gave up 6 bases, with 17 bases separating them. CDR3 amino acids: CASSYDSQGGTEQYF. DNA for the CDR3: TGTGCCAGCAGTTACGATTCGCAGGGCGGGACCGAGCAGTACTTC.

This clonotype came up a few times. The chain employs TRBV29-1 and TRBJ2-4; D call uncertain. CDR1 and CDR2 (germline): SQVTM, ANQGSEA. Trimming removed 0 bases at V and 0 bases at J, with 3 bases between. This CDR3 has 13 residues. CDR3 sequence (DNA): TGCAGCGTTGAAGATAGAGCCAAAAACATTCAGTACTTC. Protein: CSVEDRAKNIQYF.

This clonotype was observed a few times. The gene calls are TRBV5-1 and TRBJ2-6; D is unclear. This CDR3 has 15 amino acids. Germline CDR1 reads SGHRS; CDR2 reads YFSETQ. Trimming removed 6 bases from V and 0 bases from J, with 10 bases in between. The CDR3 reads CASTGDTSGANVLTF. The DNA of the CDR3 is TGCGCCAGCACCGGAGATACCTCTGGGGCCAACGTCCTGACTTTC. Together with reference TRBV5-1 and TRBJ2-6, the CDR3 gives the full variable domain: KAGVTQTPRYLIKTRGQQVTLSCSPISGHRSVSWYQQTPGQGLQFLFEYFSETQRNKGNFPGRFSGRQFSNSRSEMNVSTLELGDSALYLCASTGDTSGANVLTFGAGSRLTVL.

The rearrangement joins TRBV5-6 to TRBJ2-5; the D gene is possibly TRBD1 (5 bases). CDR1 is SGHDT and CDR2 is YYEEEE in the germline V gene. With 0 bases removed from V and 3 bases from J, the gap between germline ends came to 15 bases. The CDR3 is made up of 16 amino acids. CDR3 coding DNA: TGTGCCAGCAGCTTGGATGGTGGGGCGGCCAAAGAGACCCAGTACTTC. It specifies CASSLDGGAAKETQYF.

The sample holds a few counts of this clonotype. The rearrangement joins TRBV2 to TRBJ2-3; 7 bases match TRBD1. Per germline, CDR1 SNHLY and CDR2 FYNNEI. The trim removed 6 bases at V and 1 base at J, leaving 4 bases unmatched. This CDR3 region has 14 residues. The CDR3 sequence is CASRGTGGTDTQYF. In DNA form, the CDR3 reads TGTGCCAGCAGGGGTACAGGGGGCACAGATACGCAGTATTTT.

CDR3 bases: TGTGCCAGCTCACCGGCTAGCGGGATAGACGAGCAGTACTTC. As protein: CASSPASGIDEQYF. The rearrangement links TRBV18 to TRBJ2-7, with 9 nucleotides matching TRBD2. This CDR3 has 14 residues. J lost 5 bases, V lost 3 bases, and 5 bases had no gene match. CDR1 KGHSH and CDR2 LQKENI come from the germline V gene.

The chain uses TRBV7-9 and TRBJ2-4, with D possibly being TRBD1 (6 bases). The DNA end lines up better with TRBJ2-7; the J call may be wrong. The CDR3 contains 13 residues. Germline V gene sequence: CDR1 SEHNR, CDR2 FQNEAQ (reference sequence). The CDR3 bases are TGTGCCAGCAGCGAAGACAGGTCCCACGAGCAGTACTTC. Its translation is CASSEDRSHEQYF.

This clonotype was seen a few times. This chain uses TRBV6-1 with TRBJ2-7; D not certain. CDR1 is MNHNS, CDR2 SASEGT, per germline. This CDR3 is 15 amino acids long. Trimming pared 2 bases from V and 2 bases from J, leaving 13 bases between. The DNA for the CDR3 is TGTGCCAGCAGTGAACTGGACGGAAGGACCTACGAGCAGTACTTC. This codes for CASSELDGRTYEQYF.

This chain joins TRBV20-1 and TRBJ1-3; unclear D gene. The germline V gene encodes CDR1 DFQATT and CDR2 SNEGSKA (reference sequence). Trimming cost V 0 bases and J 0 bases, with 12 bases left between them. This CDR3 has 16 residues. CDR3 nucleotide sequence: TGCAGTGCTAGAGAACTAGGGCCCTTCTCTGGAAACACCATATATTTT. Protein sequence: CSARELGPFSGNTIYF.

A few counts support this clonotype. The chain joins TRBV9 to TRBJ2-3, with D perhaps matching TRBD2 (5 bases). The CDR3 is 15 residues long. CDR1 SGDLS and CDR2 YYNGEE come from the germline V gene. The ends were cut back, 0 bases at V and 4 bases at J, with 12 bases in the middle. Here the CDR3 DNA reads TGTGCCAGCAGCGTAGAAGGGAGTAGCCCAGATACGCAGTATTTT. Its protein product is CASSVEGSSPDTQYF.

As to this clonotype: A junction end diverges from the germline sequence, so it may reflect a read error. This rearrangement joins TRBV7-2 to TRBJ2-7; 9 nucleotides line up with TRBD2. Germline CDR1 is SGHTA and CDR2 is FQGNSA. The CDR3 has 14 amino acids. Here the CDR3 DNA reads TGTGCCAGCACCTTAGCGGGAGATTACGACGAGCAGTACTTC. Its translation: CASTLAGDYDEQYF.

This rearrangement joins TRBV30 to TRBJ2-7, with D unclear. Trimming left V 5 bases short and J 2 bases short, with 10 bases between. The CDR3 has 12 amino acids. Germline CDR1 and CDR2: GTSNPN and SVGIG (reference sequence). As DNA, the CDR3 is TGTGCCTGGTCCCCGGAAACCTACGAGCAGTACTTC. Its protein is CAWSPETYEQYF. Full variable domain (missing parts from reference TRBV30 and TRBJ2-7): SQTIHQWPATLVQPVGSPLSLECTVEGTSNPNLYWYRQAAGRGLQLLFYSVGIGQISSEVPQNLSASRPQDRQFILSSKKLLLSDSGFYLCAWSPETYEQYFGPGTRLTVT.

This sequence joins TRBV7-3 and TRBJ2-1; D is ambiguous. The CDR3 runs to 15 residues. V gave up 5 bases and J gave up 0 bases, with 11 bases separating them. Looked up from germline, CDR1 is SGHTA and CDR2 is FQGTGA. CDR3 in amino acids: CASSDPRSSYNEQFF. The CDR3 DNA reads as TGTGCCAGCAGCGACCCCAGGAGCTCCTACAATGAGCAGTTCTTC.

This chain uses TRBV18 with TRBJ2-5; D may correspond to TRBD1 or TRBD2 (6 bases each). TRBJ2-7 explains the end of the DNA better; the J call may be wrong. Germline loops: CDR1 KGHSH, CDR2 LQKENI. This CDR3 contains 12 residues. The CDR3 here is CASSTGTYEQYF. The CDR3 bases are TGTGCCAGCTCAACAGGGACTTACGAGCAGTACTTC.

In this sample, this clonotype turned up many times. This rearrangement joins TRBV7-2 to TRBJ2-3; 7 bases are shared with TRBD2. This CDR3 contains 15 residues. With 3 bases clipped from V and 0 bases from J, the junction kept 3 bases outside the gene matches. The germline CDR1 and CDR2 sequences are SGHTA and FQGNSA. CDR3 DNA: TGTGCCAGCAGCTTCAGCGGGACCAGCACAGATACGCAGTATTTT. Translated: CASSFSGTSTDTQYF.

The chain uses TRBV12-3 or TRBV12-4 and TRBJ2-2; possibly TRBD2 for D (5 bases). Trimming pared 3 bases from V and 6 bases from J, leaving 8 bases between. The CDR3 is made up of 13 amino acids. CDR3 loop: CASSFTSSGELFF. Here the CDR3 DNA reads TGTGCCAGCAGTTTTACTAGTTCCGGGGAGCTGTTTTTT.

This clonotype came up a few times. The rearrangement uses TRBV6-6 and TRBJ1-4, with D perhaps matching TRBD1 (5 bases). CDR3 length: 11 residues. Germline V gives CDR1 MNHNY, CDR2 SVGAGI (reference sequence). Trimming cost V 6 bases and J 10 bases, with 9 bases left between them. The CDR3 region is CASRGEGKLFF. In DNA, the CDR3 is TGTGCCAGCAGGGGGGAGGGAAAACTGTTTTTT.

The chain combines TRBV4-2 with TRBJ2-1; 10 bases are shared with TRBD2. The CDR3 spans 15 residues. Trimming removed 1 base from V and 8 bases from J; junction bases left unmatched: 5. Germline values: CDR1 LGHNA, CDR2 YNFKEQ. CDR3 coding DNA: TGTGCCAGCAGCCAAGCCAGCGGGGGGGACGATGAGCAGTTCTTC. Translating gives CASSQASGGDDEQFF.

The table lists this clonotype with many counts. V is TRBV7-2 and J is TRBJ1-5; possible D gene TRBD1, 6 bases. V lost 0 bases, J lost 5 bases, and 11 bases lay in between. Germline V gene sequence: CDR1 SGHTA, CDR2 FQGNSA. The CDR3 sequence is 15 residues long. In DNA, the CDR3 is TGTGCCAGCAGCTTAGCGCTGGGGGGCGATCAGCCCCAGCATTTT. Its protein is CASSLALGGDQPQHF.

This clonotype was seen a handful of times. The chain employs TRBV7-2 and TRBJ2-1; 7 bases are a match to TRBD1. The CDR3 length is 15 residues. V dropped 4 bases and J dropped 4; count of bases not matched to a gene: 7. The germline gives CDR1 SGHTA, CDR2 FQGNSA. This chain's CDR3 is CASSSHRGRYNEQFF. The CDR3 DNA sequence: TGTGCCAGCAGCTCCCACAGGGGAAGATACAATGAGCAGTTCTTC.

A remark on this clonotype: A much larger clone lies a single base off, so this may be a read error. The chain links TRBV18 to TRBJ2-5, with D perhaps TRBD1 (5 bases). The CDR3 has 12 amino acids. Germline lookup yields CDR1 KGHSH and CDR2 LQKENI. The CDR3 loop is CASSPGQEIQYF. In DNA form, the CDR3 reads TGTGCCAGCTCACCGGGGCAAGAGATCCAGTACTTC.